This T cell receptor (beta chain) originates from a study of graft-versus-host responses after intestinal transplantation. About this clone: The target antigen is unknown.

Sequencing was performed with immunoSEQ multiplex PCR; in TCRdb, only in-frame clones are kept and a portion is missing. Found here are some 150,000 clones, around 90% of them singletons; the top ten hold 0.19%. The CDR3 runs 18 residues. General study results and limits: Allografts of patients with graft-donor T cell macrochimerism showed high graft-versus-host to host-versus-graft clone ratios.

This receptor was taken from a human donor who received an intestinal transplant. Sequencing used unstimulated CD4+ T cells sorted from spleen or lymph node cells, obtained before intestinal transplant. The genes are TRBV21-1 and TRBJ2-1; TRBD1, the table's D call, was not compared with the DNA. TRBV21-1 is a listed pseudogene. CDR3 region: CASSKGRGKQGTSNEQFF. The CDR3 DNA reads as TGTGCCAGCAGCAAAGGTCGGGGAAAACAGGGAACAAGCAATGAGCAGTTCTTC.